This T cell receptor (beta chain) was sequenced in a study of blood T cell repertoires in COVID-19. About the research overall: COVID-19 samples collected from the United States, Italy and Spain covered acute and convalescent phases. Sources were T cells, B-cell-depleted T cells, or PBMCs; the material itself was cDNA or gDNA.

How the authors handled the data: Reference gene primer amplification gave estimated nucleated cell counts. Using immunoSEQ multiplex PCR, the repertoire was profiled, and TCRdb retains in-frame clones only, with some absent. V and J calls plus clone size are reproduced from that table; the DNA served to infer D and trimming. The table includes 350,000 to 550,000 clones, approximately 90% detected once. The receptor's source is a woman in her twenties or thirties with acute or convalescent COVID-19. The sample was peripheral blood.

DNA of the CDR3: TGTGCCAGCAGCTTAGAGGGGGGGCCTAGGGGAAAACTGTTTTTT. It translates to CASSLEGGPRGKLFF. This chain connects TRBV7-8 to TRBJ1-4; a possible D gene is TRBD1 (6 bases). This CDR3 comprises 15 residues. V was clipped by 1 base and J by 10 bases, with 16 bases between them. Germline CDR1 and CDR2: SGHVS and FQNEAQ.